These 23 T cell receptor beta chains share one sample of origin, sequenced in a study of PD-1 blockade in classical Hodgkin lymphoma. Clones were sequenced by immunoSEQ multiplex PCR, and TCRdb holds only the in-frame ones, with some missing. The table includes around 57,000 clones, about nine tenths detected once. The time point here: cycle 4 day 1 (C4D1), after less than 7 weeks of nivolumab. Relapse was seen in all patients after autologous stem cell transplantation, and brentuximab vedotin exposure was variable. The material sequenced was peripheral blood mononuclear cells (PBMCs), taken before the fourth cycle of nivolumab. Source of these receptors: a human donor with classical Hodgkin lymphoma.

The rearrangement links TRBV5-4 to TRBJ2-7, with 11 bases aligning to TRBD1. CDR1 SGHNT and CDR2 YYREEE come from the germline V gene (reference sequence). This CDR3 comprises 15 residues. V lost 4 bases, J lost 2 bases, and 5 bases stayed unmatched. The CDR3 DNA reads TGTGCCAGCAGCCGGACAGGGGGCGGAACCTACGAGCAGTACTTC. It specifies CASSRTGGGTYEQYF.

The chain employs TRBV29-1 and TRBJ2-7; TRBD1 matches 8 bases. J gave up 4 bases and V 7 bases, and 6 bases lay outside the gene matches. The V gene's germline CDR1 is SQVTM and CDR2 ANQGSEA. The CDR3 consists of 12 residues. The chain's CDR3 is CSGTDREYEQYF. The CDR3 coding sequence is TGCAGCGGTACGGACAGGGAATACGAGCAGTACTTC.

This clone was picked up a small number of times. The chain uses TRBV10-3 and TRBJ1-5; D is possibly TRBD1 (6 bases). V gave up 11 bases and J gave up 3 bases, with 11 bases separating them. Germline V gene lookup returns CDR1 ENHRY and CDR2 SYGVKD. The length of the CDR3 is 12 residues. The CDR3 is CAARDNNQPQHF. The CDR3 DNA reads TGTGCCGCCCGGGACAACAATCAGCCCCAGCATTTT.

The chain carries TRBV14 and TRBJ2-1; D is ambiguous. Germline CDR1 and CDR2: SGHDN and FVKESK. Deletions cut 1 base from V and 6 bases from J, with 7 bases between. This CDR3 contains 13 residues. The CDR3 DNA reads TGTGCCAGCAGCCAAGGTGGGATCAATGAGCAGTTCTTC. It encodes CASSQGGINEQFF.

The chain carries TRBV7-2 and TRBJ2-7; D remains unclear. The CDR3 is made up of 14 amino acids. Germline V gene lookup returns CDR1 SGHTA and CDR2 FQGNSA. The V gene lost 1 base and the J gene lost 2 bases, with 9 bases spanning the gap. The CDR3 bases are TGTGCCAGCAGCTTAGTGGGGTTTGCCTACGAGCAGTACTTC. Amino acid sequence: CASSLVGFAYEQYF.

Concerning this clone: It is unclear where the CDR3 begins or ends on the DNA, so no DNA is shown, and the CDR3 is as TCRdb lists it. The V call is TRBV27, the J call TRBJ1-5. Germline values: CDR1 MNHEY, CDR2 SMNVEV (reference sequence). The CDR3 contains 17 residues when both ends are counted. CDR3: CASSPSILVMGPEAVHF.

The count of this clone is one. This chain joins TRBV19 and TRBJ2-5, with unresolved D. Deletions cut 1 base from V and 1 base from J, with 16 bases between. The CDR3 has 17 residues. Germline V gene sequence: CDR1 LNHDA, CDR2 SQIVND (reference sequence). CDR3 nucleotide sequence: TGTGCCAGTAGTATAGGTCTAGAGCTTTACCTCCAAGAGACCCAGTACTTC. Its translation: CASSIGLELYLQETQYF.

The chain has TRBV7-9 and TRBJ2-3, with 8 bases lining up with TRBD2. V lost 3 bases and J lost 5; bases outside the gene matches: 1. This CDR3 comprises 13 residues. Germline V lookup: CDR1 SEHNR, CDR2 FQNEAQ (reference sequence). CDR3 amino acids: CASSLSGGDTQYF. DNA of the CDR3: TGTGCCAGCAGCTTGAGCGGGGGAGATACGCAGTATTTT. The whole variable domain, filled in from reference TRBV7-9 and TRBJ2-3, reads DTGVSQNPRHKITKRGQNVTFRCDPISEHNRLYWYRQTLGQGPEFLTYFQNEAQLEKSRLLSDRFSAERPKGSFSTLEIQRTEQGDSAMYLCASSLSGGDTQYFGPGTRLTVL.

The chain is built from TRBV27 and TRBJ2-7, with D possibly being TRBD1 (6 bases). CDR1 and CDR2 (germline): MNHEY, SMNVEV (reference sequence). The CDR3 contains 16 residues. The ends were cut back, 2 bases at V and 2 bases at J, with 16 bases in the middle. CDR3 sequence: CASSLRGHRTTYEQYF. In DNA form, the CDR3 reads TGTGCCAGCAGTTTACGGGGACACCGTACTACCTACGAGCAGTACTTC.

The chain has TRBV9 and TRBJ2-7, with D perhaps TRBD2 (6 bases). Trimming left V 2 bases short and J 2 bases short, with 11 bases between. The CDR3 sequence is 14 residues long. CDR1 and CDR2 (germline): SGDLS, YYNGEE. This chain's CDR3 is CASSVGGGTYEQYF. CDR3 coding DNA: TGTGCCAGCAGCGTTGGGGGAGGAACCTACGAGCAGTACTTC.

The CDR3 region has the DNA TGTGCCAGCAGTTACCAGACCACCGGGGAGCTGTTTTTT. It specifies CASSYQTTGELFF. The chain uses TRBV6-5 and TRBJ2-2; D is unresolved. V gave up 2 bases and J gave up 4 bases, with 5 bases separating them. The length of the CDR3 is 13 residues. Germline CDR1 is MNHEY and CDR2 is SVGAGI.

The CDR3 nucleotides read TGTGCCAGTAACTTTGACAGGGTAGCCGGGGAGCTGTTTTTT. It encodes CASNFDRVAGELFF. This chain connects TRBV19 to TRBJ2-2; 7 nucleotides agree with TRBD1. Germline trimming cut 7 bases from V and 6 bases from J; bases unmatched to any gene: 8. Germline assignment: CDR1 LNHDA and CDR2 SQIVND (reference sequence). CDR3 size: 14 residues.

The V and J genes are TRBV11-3 and TRBJ2-2, with D perhaps matching TRBD2 (6 bases). The V gene's germline CDR1 is SGHNT and CDR2 YENEEA. The V gene lost 1 base and the J gene lost 1 base, with 10 bases spanning the gap. This CDR3 contains 16 residues. CDR3 amino acids: CASSLGGARNTGELFF. CDR3 nucleotide sequence: TGTGCCAGCAGCTTAGGCGGGGCGCGGAACACCGGGGAGCTGTTTTTT.

The chain couples TRBV10-2 to TRBJ2-3, with D unresolved. Trimming removed 6 bases from V and 0 bases from J, with 4 bases in between. The germline V gene encodes CDR1 WSHSY and CDR2 SAAADI. CDR3 length equals 12 residues. CDR3 residues: CASSLSTDTQYF. The CDR3, as DNA: TGCGCCAGCAGCCTTAGCACAGATACGCAGTATTTT.

The chain recombines TRBV4-1 with TRBJ2-2; D not resolved. Trimming took 3 bases from V and 3 from J, leaving 5 bases between them. Per the germline V gene, CDR1 is MGHRA and CDR2 is YSYEKL. This CDR3 is 13 amino acids long. CDR3 DNA sequence: TGCGCCAGCAGCCAGGAGTACACCGGGGAGCTGTTTTTT. Protein: CASSQEYTGELFF.

The chain links TRBV27 to TRBJ1-5; tentative D call: TRBD1 (5 bases). V was trimmed by 7 bases and J by 4 bases, leaving 11 bases between them. Per germline, CDR1 MNHEY and CDR2 SMNVEV (reference sequence). The length of the CDR3 is 13 residues. In nucleotides, the CDR3 is TGTGCCAGCACCCCAGGGCCTAATCAGCCCCAGCATTTT. Its protein product is CASTPGPNQPQHF.

On this clone: This specimen includes other DNA sequences encoding the same CDR3. V usage is TRBV11-2 and J usage is TRBJ2-7; 7 bases are shared with TRBD1. The CDR3 extends over 13 amino acids. The ends lost 1 base at V and 6 bases at J; junction bases unmatched: 3. Germline V gene lookup returns CDR1 SGHAT and CDR2 FQNNGV. The CDR3 sequence is CASSLGAGGEQYF. CDR3 sequence (DNA): TGTGCCAGCAGCTTAGGGGCAGGGGGCGAGCAGTACTTC.

V usage is TRBV15 and J usage is TRBJ2-3; the D call may be TRBD1 or TRBD2 (5 bases each). Germline-derived CDR1 and CDR2 are LNHNV and YYDKDF (reference sequence). Trimming removed 0 bases from V and 1 base from J, with 17 bases in between. The CDR3 loop spans 18 amino acids. DNA of the CDR3: TGTGCCACCAGCAGAGATCCCGTACGGGTGGGACGCACAGATACGCAGTATTTT. Its translation: CATSRDPVRVGRTDTQYF.

V and J are TRBV2 and TRBJ2-5; maybe TRBD1 (6 bases). CDR1 and CDR2 (germline): SNHLY, FYNNEI. Trimming cost V 5 bases and J 2 bases, with 9 bases left between them. This CDR3 has 13 amino acids. The CDR3 sequence: CASSSGQQETQYF. The CDR3 nucleotides are TGTGCCAGCAGTTCGGGACAACAAGAGACCCAGTACTTC.

The chain has TRBV20-1 and TRBJ2-1; TRBD2 is a possible D gene (6 bases). The CDR3 runs 11 residues. Trimming removed 6 bases from V and 7 bases from J, with 10 bases in between. Germline V lookup: CDR1 DFQATT, CDR2 SNEGSKA (reference sequence). The CDR3 reads CSAGTSNEQFF. CDR3 nucleotide sequence: TGCAGTGCAGGGACTTCTAATGAGCAGTTCTTC.

The V and J genes are TRBV27 and TRBJ1-1; D might be TRBD1 (5 bases). Germline V lookup: CDR1 MNHEY, CDR2 SMNVEV (reference sequence). The V end lost 5 bases, the J end lost 4 bases, and 26 bases lay between the germline ends. The CDR3 has 18 residues. CDR3: CASSLLRARDRDLTEAFF. For the CDR3, the DNA is TGTGCCAGCAGTCTCCTGAGAGCACGTGACAGAGACCTCACTGAAGCTTTCTTT.

A note on this clone: Other DNA variants within this sample encode the same CDR3. The J gene is TRBJ2-7, the V gene TRBV10-3, with a possible D match to TRBD2 (5 bases). There are 13 residues in the CDR3. Between the trimmed V and J ends, which lost 2 bases and 2 bases, there was a span of 7 bases. CDR1 ENHRY and CDR2 SYGVKD come from the germline V gene. The CDR3 DNA reads as TGTGCCATCAGTGAGGGGGAGCCCTACGAGCAGTACTTC. Its protein product is CAISEGEPYEQYF.

This clone was seen more than once but under ten times. The rearrangement joins TRBV6-5 to TRBJ2-7, with 7 bases identical to TRBD1. After removal of 5 bases from V and 3 bases from J, the junction contained 4 bases not matched to a gene. This CDR3 spans 13 amino acids. Germline lookup yields CDR1 MNHEY and CDR2 SVGAGI. The CDR3 protein is CASSTPGGYEQYF. CDR3 sequence (DNA): TGTGCCAGCAGTACCCCAGGGGGCTACGAGCAGTACTTC.